This T cell receptor beta chain was retrieved from a study of blood T cell repertoires in COVID-19. Across the study: The study drew acute and convalescent COVID-19 samples from the United States, Italy and Spain. PBMCs, B-cell-depleted T cells, or T cells were the source of the cDNA or gDNA that made up the material.

In the study's own analysis: Cell counts per sample came from amplifying reference gene primers. TCRdb's copy holds only in-frame clones and misses some; the assay was immunoSEQ multiplex PCR. V and J calls and clone size are as listed in that table; D and trimming were resolved from the DNA. The sample has about 100,000 clones; 70% to 90% are singletons. The V end was cut by 3 bases, the J end by 0 bases, with 3 bases between. The CDR3 contains 12 residues. Germline V gene data show CDR1 as DFQATT and CDR2 as SNEGSKA (reference sequence). V gene TRBV20-1 combines with J gene TRBJ1-5; no firm D call. Sequenced material: peripheral blood. This receptor was obtained from a human donor in a cohort sampled during active COVID-19. This CDR3 is CSASYSNQPQHF. The CDR3, as DNA: TGCAGTGCTAGTTATAGCAATCAGCCCCAGCATTTT.